This TCR beta chain was recovered during a study of response to subunit inactivated influenza vaccine (dated by TCRdb to 2016 to 2018). For the study in its entirety: The study used deep quantitative T cell receptor repertoire profiling to track responses to a trivalent subunit inactivated influenza vaccine.

What the research found in general, with its limitations: It was suggested by the authors that each seasonal influenza vaccination may recruit only a limited number of new T cells.

This clonotype occurred a few times. What this receptor recognizes is not known. Per-nucleotide qualities are absent, and no much larger clonotype sits a single base away. Libraries were built with RT-PCR. Sequencer: Illumina HiSeq 2500. TCRdb trimmed public reads at Q25 via fastp, called clones via MiXCR and kept in-frame beta chains. Rows are combined by CDR3 protein, so each entry shows the most common genes and DNA. This sample comprises hundreds of thousands of distinct CDR3 sequences, 7.5% to 8.5% of them detected only once. The ten most abundant clones make up around 13% of the sample. The junction shows trimming of 0 bases on V and 2 bases on J, plus 13 bases between the germline ends. CDR1 and CDR2 are read off the germline V gene (reference sequence) as DFQATT and SNEGSKA. From the cysteine up to the phenylalanine, the CDR3 has a length of 15 residues. The retained sequence is limited to the CDR3, 45 bases, with the frame set at the first base.

The sequencing here drew on PBMCs from blood, taken about 24 months after vaccination. This sequence was found in a man between 50 and 75 years old who received an inactivated influenza vaccine. Donor details come from another sample of the same person, matched by shared clones. Recombination linked TRBV20-1 to TRBJ1-2; TRBD1 might be the D gene, on 5 matching bases. The DNA reads as follows: TGCAGTGCTAGAGAGAGTCAGAAGGGGAACTATGGCTACACCTTC. Its translation reads: CSARESQKGNYGYTF.